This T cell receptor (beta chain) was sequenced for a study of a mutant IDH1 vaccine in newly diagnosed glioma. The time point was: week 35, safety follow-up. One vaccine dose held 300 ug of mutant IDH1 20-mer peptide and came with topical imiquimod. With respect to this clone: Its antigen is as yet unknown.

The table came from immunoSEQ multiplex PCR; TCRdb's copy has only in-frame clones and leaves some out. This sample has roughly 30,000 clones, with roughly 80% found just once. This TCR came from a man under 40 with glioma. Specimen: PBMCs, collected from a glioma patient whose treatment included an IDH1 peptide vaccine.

The CDR3 loop reads CASTPTGHSETQYF. The CDR3 DNA is TGTGCCAGCACCCCGACAGGGCATTCGGAGACCCAGTACTTC. V and J are TRBV5-8 and TRBJ2-5; 7 positions agree with TRBD1. The CDR3 is 14 amino acids. The germline V gene has CDR1 SGHTS and CDR2 YDEGEE. V lost 6 bases to trimming and J lost 5 bases; unmatched junction nucleotides: 10. The full variable domain, with the rest looked up from reference TRBV5-8 and TRBJ2-5, is EAGVTQSPTHLIKTRGQQATLRCSPISGHTSVYWYQQALGLGLQFLLWYDEGEERNRGNFPPRFSGRQFPNYSSELNVNALELEDSALYLCASTPTGHSETQYFGPGTRLLVL.